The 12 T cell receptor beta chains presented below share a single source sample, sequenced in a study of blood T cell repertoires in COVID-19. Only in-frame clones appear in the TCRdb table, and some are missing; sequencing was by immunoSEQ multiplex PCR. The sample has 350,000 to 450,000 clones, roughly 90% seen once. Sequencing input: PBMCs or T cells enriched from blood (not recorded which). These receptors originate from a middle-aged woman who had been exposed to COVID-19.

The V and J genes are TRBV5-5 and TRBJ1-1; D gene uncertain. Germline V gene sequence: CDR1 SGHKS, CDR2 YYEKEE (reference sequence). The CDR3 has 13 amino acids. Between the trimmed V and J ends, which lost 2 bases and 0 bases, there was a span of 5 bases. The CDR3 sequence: CASSFAVNTEAFF. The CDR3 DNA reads TGTGCCAGCAGCTTTGCGGTGAACACTGAAGCTTTCTTT.

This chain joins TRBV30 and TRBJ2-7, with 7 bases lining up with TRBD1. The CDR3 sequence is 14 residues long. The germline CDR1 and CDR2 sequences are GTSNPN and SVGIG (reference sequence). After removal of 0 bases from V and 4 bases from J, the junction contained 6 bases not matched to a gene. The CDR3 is CAWSVAPGGYEQYF. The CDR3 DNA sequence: TGTGCCTGGAGTGTGGCGCCAGGGGGTTACGAGCAGTACTTC. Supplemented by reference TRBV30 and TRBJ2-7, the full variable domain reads SQTIHQWPATLVQPVGSPLSLECTVEGTSNPNLYWYRQAAGRGLQLLFYSVGIGQISSEVPQNLSASRPQDRQFILSSKKLLLSDSGFYLCAWSVAPGGYEQYFGPGTRLTVT.

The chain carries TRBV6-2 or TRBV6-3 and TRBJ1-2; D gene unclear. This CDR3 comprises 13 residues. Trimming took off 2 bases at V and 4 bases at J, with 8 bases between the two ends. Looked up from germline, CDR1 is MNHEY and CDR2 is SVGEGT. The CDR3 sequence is CASSYTDSYGYTF. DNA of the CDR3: TGTGCCAGCAGTTACACAGATAGCTATGGCTACACCTTC.

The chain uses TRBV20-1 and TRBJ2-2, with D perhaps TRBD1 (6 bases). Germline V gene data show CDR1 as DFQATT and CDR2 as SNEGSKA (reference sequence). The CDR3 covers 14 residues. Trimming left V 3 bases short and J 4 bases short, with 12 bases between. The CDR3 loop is CSASRDTITGELFF. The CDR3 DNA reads TGCAGTGCTAGTAGGGACACCATCACCGGGGAGCTGTTTTTT.

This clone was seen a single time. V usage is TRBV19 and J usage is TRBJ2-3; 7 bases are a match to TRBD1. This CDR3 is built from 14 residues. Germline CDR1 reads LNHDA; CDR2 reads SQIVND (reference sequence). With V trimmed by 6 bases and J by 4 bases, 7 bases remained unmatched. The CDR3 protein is CASRPGQHADTQYF. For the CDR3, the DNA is TGTGCCAGTAGACCGGGACAGCACGCAGATACGCAGTATTTT.

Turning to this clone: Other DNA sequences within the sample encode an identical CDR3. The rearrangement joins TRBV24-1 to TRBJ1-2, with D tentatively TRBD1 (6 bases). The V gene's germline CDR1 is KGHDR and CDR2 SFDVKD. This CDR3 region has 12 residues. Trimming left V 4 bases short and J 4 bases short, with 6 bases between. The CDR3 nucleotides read TGTGCCACCAGTGAGACAGGCTATGGCTACACCTTC. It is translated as CATSETGYGYTF.

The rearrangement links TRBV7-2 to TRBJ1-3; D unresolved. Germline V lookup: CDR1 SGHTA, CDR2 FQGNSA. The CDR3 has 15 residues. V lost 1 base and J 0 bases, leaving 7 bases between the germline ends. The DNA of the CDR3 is TGTGCCAGCAGCTTAGTTCCGAGCTCTGGAAACACCATATATTTT. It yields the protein CASSLVPSSGNTIYF. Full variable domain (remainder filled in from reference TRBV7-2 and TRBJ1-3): GAGVSQSPSNKVTEKGKDVELRCDPISGHTALYWYRQSLGQGLEFLIYFQGNSAPDKSGLPSDRFSAERTGGSVSTLTIQRTQQEDSAVYLCASSLVPSSGNTIYFGEGSWLTVV.

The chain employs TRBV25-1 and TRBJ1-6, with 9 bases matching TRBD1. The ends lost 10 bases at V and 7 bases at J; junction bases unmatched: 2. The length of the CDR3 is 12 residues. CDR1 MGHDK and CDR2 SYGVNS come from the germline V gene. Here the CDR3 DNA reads TGTGCCACCGACAGGGGGAATTCACCCCTCCACTTT. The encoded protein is CATDRGNSPLHF.

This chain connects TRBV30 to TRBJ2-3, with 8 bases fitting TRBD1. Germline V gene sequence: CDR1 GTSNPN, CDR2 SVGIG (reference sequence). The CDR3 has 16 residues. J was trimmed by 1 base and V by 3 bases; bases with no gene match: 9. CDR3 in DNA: TGTGCCTGGAGCCTATTACCGGGACAGGGCACAGATACGCAGTATTTT. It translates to CAWSLLPGQGTDTQYF.

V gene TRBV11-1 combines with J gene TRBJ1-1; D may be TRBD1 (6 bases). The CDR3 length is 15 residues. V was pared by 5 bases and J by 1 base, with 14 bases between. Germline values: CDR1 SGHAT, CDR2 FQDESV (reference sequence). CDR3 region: CASSARETGNTEAFF. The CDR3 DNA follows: TGTGCCAGCAGCGCCAGGGAGACAGGGAACACTGAAGCTTTCTTT. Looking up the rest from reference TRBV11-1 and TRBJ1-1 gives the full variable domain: EAEVAQSPRYKITEKSQAVAFWCDPISGHATLYWYRQILGQGPELLVQFQDESVVDDSQLPKDRFSAERLKGVDSTLKIQPAELGDSAMYLCASSARETGNTEAFFGQGTRLTVV.

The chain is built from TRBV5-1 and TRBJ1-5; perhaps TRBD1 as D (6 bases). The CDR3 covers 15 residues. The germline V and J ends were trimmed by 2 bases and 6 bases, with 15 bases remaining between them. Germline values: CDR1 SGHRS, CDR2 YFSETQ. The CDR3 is CASSLTGGAIQPQHF. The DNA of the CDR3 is TGCGCCAGCAGCTTAACTGGGGGGGCCATTCAGCCCCAGCATTTT.

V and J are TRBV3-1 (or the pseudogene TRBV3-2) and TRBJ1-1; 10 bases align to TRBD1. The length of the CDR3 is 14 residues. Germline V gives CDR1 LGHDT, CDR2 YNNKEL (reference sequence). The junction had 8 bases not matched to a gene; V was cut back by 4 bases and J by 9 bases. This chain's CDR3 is CASSPGQGRAKAFF. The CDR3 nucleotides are TGTGCCAGCAGCCCGGGACAGGGGAGGGCAAAAGCTTTCTTT.